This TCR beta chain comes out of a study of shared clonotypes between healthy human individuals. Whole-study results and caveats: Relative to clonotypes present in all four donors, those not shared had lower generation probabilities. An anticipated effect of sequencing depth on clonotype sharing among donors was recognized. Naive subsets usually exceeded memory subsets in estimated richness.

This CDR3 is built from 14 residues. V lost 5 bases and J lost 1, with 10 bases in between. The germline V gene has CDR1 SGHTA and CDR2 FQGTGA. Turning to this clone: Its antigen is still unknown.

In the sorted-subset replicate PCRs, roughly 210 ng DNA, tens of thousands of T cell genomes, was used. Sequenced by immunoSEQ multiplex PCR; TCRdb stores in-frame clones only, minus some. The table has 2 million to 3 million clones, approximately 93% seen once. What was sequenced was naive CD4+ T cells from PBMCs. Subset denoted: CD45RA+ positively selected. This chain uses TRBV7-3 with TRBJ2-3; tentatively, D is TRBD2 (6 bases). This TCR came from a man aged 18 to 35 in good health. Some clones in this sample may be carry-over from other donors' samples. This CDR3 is CASSTGTRTDTQYF. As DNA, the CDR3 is TGTGCCAGCAGCACCGGGACTCGCACAGATACGCAGTATTTT.